These 16 T cell receptor beta chains share one sample of origin, sequenced in a study of blood T cell repertoires in COVID-19. The method was immunoSEQ multiplex PCR; TCRdb's version includes in-frame clones alone and lacks a portion of them. The profile shows about 240,000 clones, roughly 89% of them singletons. Sequencing used PBMCs or T cells enriched from blood (not recorded which). Receptors originate from a woman younger than 45 who had recovered from COVID-19.

The J gene is TRBJ1-1, the V gene TRBV7-9, with D possibly being TRBD1 (5 bases). There are 13 residues in the CDR3. The germline V gene has CDR1 SEHNR and CDR2 FQNEAQ (reference sequence). Between the trimmed V and J ends, which lost 3 bases and 3 bases, there was a span of 8 bases. The CDR3 DNA follows: TGTGCCAGCAGCTTCGGCAGGGACACTGAAGCTTTCTTT. This gives the protein CASSFGRDTEAFF.

The V and J genes are TRBV6-2 or TRBV6-3 and TRBJ2-2; a possible D gene is TRBD2 (6 bases). Trimming took 5 bases from V and 9 from J, leaving 13 bases between them. The V gene's germline CDR1 is MNHEY and CDR2 SVGEGT. The CDR3 has 13 residues. CDR3 DNA sequence: TGTGCCAGCAGTCCGGGAGTCGGAAGGGAGCTGTTTTTT. Translation gives CASSPGVGRELFF.

This rearrangement joins TRBV7-9 to TRBJ2-3; D not resolved. The CDR3 is 15 amino acids. Germline V gives CDR1 SEHNR, CDR2 FQNEAQ (reference sequence). Trimming pared 5 bases from V and 0 bases from J, leaving 12 bases between. CDR3 DNA: TGTGCCAGCAGCCGACCAGGATGGAGCACAGATACGCAGTATTTT. Translated: CASSRPGWSTDTQYF. Together with reference TRBV7-9 and TRBJ2-3, the CDR3 gives the full variable domain: DTGVSQNPRHKITKRGQNVTFRCDPISEHNRLYWYRQTLGQGPEFLTYFQNEAQLEKSRLLSDRFSAERPKGSFSTLEIQRTEQGDSAMYLCASSRPGWSTDTQYFGPGTRLTVL.

CDR3 bases: TGTGCCAGTAGTTGGGACAGGGAGCTAAACACTGAAGCTTTCTTT. Translated, it gives CASSWDRELNTEAFF. The genes are TRBV19 and TRBJ1-1, with 9 bases fitting TRBD1. Trimming took 5 bases from V and 2 from J; bases not matched to a gene: 6. Germline loops: CDR1 LNHDA, CDR2 SQIVND (reference sequence). This CDR3 is built from 15 residues.

This chain links TRBV7-3 with TRBJ1-1; no reliable D call. The CDR3 loop spans 13 amino acids. Looked up from germline, CDR1 is SGHTA and CDR2 is FQGTGA. V was clipped by 5 bases and J by 5 bases, with 12 bases between them. The CDR3 loop reads CASSAADGTEAFF. In nucleotides, the CDR3 is TGTGCCAGCAGCGCAGCTGACGGGACTGAAGCTTTCTTT.

V gene TRBV2 combines with J gene TRBJ2-2; 9 bases map to TRBD1. The CDR3 is 13 amino acids. J lost 9 bases, V lost 9 bases, and 8 bases had no gene match. In germline, CDR1 is SNHLY, CDR2 FYNNEI. The CDR3 DNA sequence: TGTGCCAGTGGGACAGGGTATGAGTGGGAGCTGTTTTTT. Protein product: CASGTGYEWELFF.

The genes are TRBV14 and TRBJ1-1; possible D gene TRBD1, 6 bases. The V end was cut by 2 bases, the J end by 0 bases, with 10 bases between. The germline CDR1 and CDR2 sequences are SGHDN and FVKESK. CDR3 size: 15 residues. The CDR3 region is CASSQKTGMNTEAFF. CDR3 DNA sequence: TGTGCCAGCAGCCAAAAGACAGGAATGAACACTGAAGCTTTCTTT. Full variable domain (rest looked up from reference TRBV14 and TRBJ1-1): EAGVTQFPSHSVIEKGQTVTLRCDPISGHDNLYWYRRVMGKEIKFLLHFVKESKQDESGMPNNRFLAERTGGTYSTLKVQPAELEDSGVYFCASSQKTGMNTEAFFGQGTRLTVV.

The table lists this clone with a few counts. This rearrangement joins TRBV4-1 to TRBJ2-7; 13 positions agree with TRBD2. The trim removed 5 bases at V and 0 bases at J, leaving 7 bases unmatched. The CDR3 length is 17 residues. CDR1 is MGHRA and CDR2 is YSYEKL in the germline V gene. The CDR3 loop is CASSMGLAGIGSYEQYF. The CDR3, as DNA: TGCGCCAGCAGCATGGGACTAGCGGGAATAGGCTCCTACGAGCAGTACTTC.

The V and J genes are TRBV7-9 and TRBJ1-4; D is unresolved. The CDR3 runs to 13 residues. The germline V and J ends were trimmed by 5 bases and 4 bases, with 8 bases remaining between them. From germline, CDR1 is SEHNR and CDR2 FQNEAQ (reference sequence). The CDR3 sequence: CASSGELNEKLFF. As DNA, the CDR3 is TGTGCCAGCAGCGGAGAGCTTAATGAAAAACTGTTTTTT.

The chain couples TRBV4-3 to TRBJ2-1; perhaps TRBD1 as D (6 bases). The germline V gene encodes CDR1 LGHNA and CDR2 YSLEER. The CDR3 contains 14 residues. V gave up 1 base and J gave up 5 bases, with 9 bases separating them. The CDR3 spells CASSQAWTDNEQFF. The CDR3 DNA follows: TGCGCCAGCAGCCAAGCCTGGACAGACAATGAGCAGTTCTTC.

This rearrangement joins TRBV30 to TRBJ1-2, with D possibly being TRBD1 (5 bases). The germline V and J ends were trimmed by 1 base and 4 bases, with 7 bases remaining between them. The CDR3 has 12 residues. The V gene's germline CDR1 is GTSNPN and CDR2 SVGIG (reference sequence). CDR3 in DNA: TGTGCCTGGAGTGGCGGGGCCTATGGCTACACCTTC. It translates to CAWSGGAYGYTF.

V gene TRBV4-1 combines with J gene TRBJ1-3, with D possibly being TRBD1 (6 bases). With 1 base removed from V and 3 bases from J, the gap between germline ends came to 19 bases. The length of the CDR3 is 18 residues. The germline CDR1 and CDR2 sequences are MGHRA and YSYEKL. This CDR3 is CASSQARGGVQVGNTIYF. CDR3 bases: TGCGCCAGCAGCCAAGCCAGGGGAGGGGTTCAAGTTGGAAACACCATATATTTT.

V and J are TRBV7-2 and TRBJ1-6, with 7 bases aligning to TRBD1. The CDR3 consists of 17 residues. V shed 5 bases, J shed 0 bases, and the junction held 7 bases outside the gene matches. Per the germline V gene, CDR1 is SGHTA and CDR2 is FQGNSA. The chain's CDR3 is CASSRPGQSSYNSPLHF. The CDR3 coding sequence is TGTGCCAGCAGCCGTCCGGGACAGAGCTCCTATAATTCACCCCTCCACTTT. The full variable domain, with the rest looked up from reference TRBV7-2 and TRBJ1-6, is GAGVSQSPSNKVTEKGKDVELRCDPISGHTALYWYRQSLGQGLEFLIYFQGNSAPDKSGLPSDRFSAERTGGSVSTLTIQRTQQEDSAVYLCASSRPGQSSYNSPLHFGNGTRLTVT.

The chain has TRBV7-3 and TRBJ1-1; D is ambiguous. Germline CDR1 and CDR2: SGHTA and FQGTGA. Trimming pared 6 bases from V and 1 base from J, leaving 12 bases between. The CDR3 spans 14 residues. The CDR3 bases are TGTGCCAGCAGGCGCTCCCCAGGGAACACTGAAGCTTTCTTT. Protein product: CASRRSPGNTEAFF.

This clone was detected once. The CDR3 DNA reads TGCAGCGTTGCGGCAGATACGCAGTATTTT. Its protein product is CSVAADTQYF. The V call is TRBV29-1, the J call TRBJ2-3; D unclear. The V end lost 4 bases, the J end lost 4 bases, and 3 bases lay between the germline ends. CDR1 is SQVTM, CDR2 ANQGSEA, per germline. The CDR3 is 10 residues long.

This clone came up once. The chain combines TRBV7-8 with TRBJ2-1; D is unresolved. The CDR3 is made up of 15 amino acids. The V end lost 1 base, the J end lost 1 base, and 8 bases lay between the germline ends. Looked up from germline, CDR1 is SGHVS and CDR2 is FQNEAQ. The CDR3 DNA sequence: TGTGCCAGCAGCTTAGTTGGCGGATCCTACAATGAGCAGTTCTTC. This codes for CASSLVGGSYNEQFF.